This record looks at one TCR beta chain sequence and its context. Terminally differentiated effector memory CD45RA+ cells were excluded by CCR7 positive selection of CD45RO-negative cells. This record belongs to a study of shared clonotypes between healthy human individuals. Study-level background: Per-donor plates numbered three CD4 naive, three CD4 memory, two CD8 naive and one CD8 memory.

Measured with immunoSEQ multiplex PCR; TCRdb has only the in-frame clones, and not every one. The sample includes about 590,000 clones, about 95% seen only once; the top ten take roughly 0.1%. The ends were cut back, 8 bases at V and 0 bases at J, with 7 bases in the middle. The CDR3 covers 12 residues. Germline CDR1 and CDR2: MNHEY and SMNVEV (reference sequence). The TCR was taken from a woman in her 30s in good health. Sequenced sample: naive CD8+ T cells sorted from blood. The chain is built from TRBV27 and TRBJ1-1; no clear D gene. CDR3 amino acids: CASGLMNTEAFF. CDR3 nucleotide sequence: TGTGCCAGCGGCTTGATGAACACTGAAGCTTTCTTT.